The next 22 T cell receptor beta chains were all read from a single sample in a study of T cell changes during pregnancy in multiple sclerosis. Clones were sequenced by immunoSEQ multiplex PCR, and TCRdb holds only the in-frame ones, with some missing. The sample contains some 60,000 clones, 90% of which appear only once. The specimen comprised peripheral blood, sampled in the third trimester of pregnancy. These receptors originate from a female donor in good health, enrolled as a control in a pregnancy study.

The chain links TRBV19 to TRBJ1-1, with D unresolved. Looked up from germline, CDR1 is LNHDA and CDR2 is SQIVND (reference sequence). V was cut by 5 bases and J by 1 base, with 11 bases left in between. This CDR3 comprises 14 residues. The CDR3 nucleotides are TGTGCCAGTAGTCGCGAACGGGGGAACACTGAAGCTTTCTTT. Translating gives CASSRERGNTEAFF.

In nucleotides, the CDR3 is TGTGCCAGCAGCGGTGACGGGGATGAGCAGTTCTTC. This gives the protein CASSGDGDEQFF. This sequence joins TRBV7-8 and TRBJ2-1, with D maybe TRBD2 (5 bases). V lost 5 bases and J 8 bases, leaving 10 bases between the germline ends. Germline CDR1 SGHVS, CDR2 FQNEAQ. This CDR3 has 12 amino acids.

The chain employs TRBV14 and TRBJ1-3; no definite D call. This CDR3 comprises 17 residues. Germline-derived CDR1 and CDR2 are SGHDN and FVKESK. Trimming pared 3 bases from V and 0 bases from J, leaving 15 bases between. The DNA of the CDR3 is TGTGCCAGCAGCCAGTTGGAGGGCCCCATCTCTGGAAACACCATATATTTT. It encodes CASSQLEGPISGNTIYF. The full variable domain, in which reference TRBV14 and TRBJ1-3 provide the parts outside the CDR3, is EAGVTQFPSHSVIEKGQTVTLRCDPISGHDNLYWYRRVMGKEIKFLLHFVKESKQDESGMPNNRFLAERTGGTYSTLKVQPAELEDSGVYFCASSQLEGPISGNTIYFGEGSWLTVV.

This chain joins TRBV19 and TRBJ2-7, with 14 bases aligning to TRBD2. Germline V CDR1 and CDR2: LNHDA, SQIVND (reference sequence). The CDR3 contains 16 residues. Losses at the gene ends were 6 bases for V and 6 bases for J; bases not matched to a gene: 10. The CDR3 loop is CASSPNGGTSGSEQYF. CDR3 bases: TGTGCCAGTAGCCCCAATGGGGGGACTAGCGGGAGCGAGCAGTACTTC.

The V and J genes are TRBV19 and TRBJ2-6; TRBD1 matches 8 bases. The CDR3 contains 18 residues. Germline V lookup: CDR1 LNHDA, CDR2 SQIVND (reference sequence). V was clipped by 4 bases and J by 1 base; unmatched bases: 9. The CDR3 reads CASSTPGQVVSGANVLTF. The DNA for the CDR3 is TGTGCCAGTAGTACCCCGGGACAGGTCGTTTCTGGGGCCAACGTCCTGACTTTC. The full variable domain, completed using reference TRBV19 and TRBJ2-6, is DGGITQSPKYLFRKEGQNVTLSCEQNLNHDAMYWYRQDPGQGLRLIYYSQIVNDFQKGDIAEGYSVSREKKESFPLTVTSAQKNPTAFYLCASSTPGQVVSGANVLTFGAGSRLTVL.

V is TRBV27 and J is TRBJ1-2, with D uncertain. The CDR3 length is 14 residues. V was shortened by 2 bases and J by 4 bases, with 11 bases between the two germline ends. Germline CDR1 and CDR2: MNHEY and SMNVEV (reference sequence). The CDR3 nucleotides are TGTGCCAGCAGTTTAGGAGCAGCCTTCTATGGCTACACCTTC. Residues: CASSLGAAFYGYTF.

The chain carries TRBV7-9 and TRBJ2-7; 12 positions agree with TRBD2. V lost 5 bases, J lost 5 bases, and 13 bases stayed unmatched. The CDR3 extends over 17 amino acids. In germline, CDR1 is SEHNR, CDR2 FQNEAQ (reference sequence). CDR3 residues: CASSLGTSGWSGDEQYF. The CDR3 bases are TGTGCCAGCAGCCTTGGGACTAGCGGGTGGAGTGGGGACGAGCAGTACTTC. The full variable domain, in which reference TRBV7-9 and TRBJ2-7 provide the parts outside the CDR3, is DTGVSQNPRHKITKRGQNVTFRCDPISEHNRLYWYRQTLGQGPEFLTYFQNEAQLEKSRLLSDRFSAERPKGSFSTLEIQRTEQGDSAMYLCASSLGTSGWSGDEQYFGPGTRLTVT.

The V call is TRBV5-4, the J call TRBJ2-7, with D unresolved. The length of the CDR3 is 14 residues. The germline V gene has CDR1 SGHNT and CDR2 YYREEE (reference sequence). V lost 4 bases and J 3 bases, leaving 14 bases between the germline ends. CDR3 sequence reads: CASSPDKNLYEQYF. The CDR3, as DNA: TGTGCCAGCAGCCCAGACAAGAACCTCTACGAGCAGTACTTC.

The chain joins TRBV14 to TRBJ2-5; possibly TRBD2 for D (7 bases). V was cut by 1 base and J by 4 bases, with 13 bases left in between. This CDR3 has 15 amino acids. Germline CDR1 SGHDN, CDR2 FVKESK. CDR3 in DNA: TGTGCCAGCAGCCAAGCCGGGGGGCGCGGAGAGACCCAGTACTTC. This encodes CASSQAGGRGETQYF. The whole variable domain, remainder taken from reference TRBV14 and TRBJ2-5, is EAGVTQFPSHSVIEKGQTVTLRCDPISGHDNLYWYRRVMGKEIKFLLHFVKESKQDESGMPNNRFLAERTGGTYSTLKVQPAELEDSGVYFCASSQAGGRGETQYFGPGTRLLVL.

A few counts support this clone. The CDR3 sequence is CASSRTGWPNQPQHF. CDR3 nucleotide sequence: TGTGCCAGCAGTCGGACAGGGTGGCCCAATCAGCCCCAGCATTTT. This chain uses TRBV6-5 with TRBJ1-5; TRBD1 aligns across 8 bases. The CDR3 runs to 15 residues. V was pared by 5 bases and J by 3 bases, with 6 bases of the junction left unmatched. In germline, CDR1 is MNHEY, CDR2 SVGAGI.

This clone was counted only a few times. The chain recombines TRBV7-2 with TRBJ1-5; D remains unclear. The germline V gene has CDR1 SGHTA and CDR2 FQGNSA. CDR3 length equals 13 residues. V was trimmed by 8 bases and J by 2 bases, leaving 10 bases between them. CDR3 bases: TGTGCCAGCGGAGAGTCCGGCAATCAGCCCCAGCATTTT. Encoded protein: CASGESGNQPQHF.

V and J are TRBV6-1 and TRBJ2-7, with 7 positions matching TRBD2. The length of the CDR3 is 14 residues. V was pared by 6 bases and J by 0 bases, with 5 bases of the junction left unmatched. Germline V gives CDR1 MNHNS, CDR2 SASEGT. As DNA, the CDR3 is TGTGCCAGCAGCCCGGGGACTACCTCCTACGAGCAGTACTTC. Translation: CASSPGTTSYEQYF.

V gene TRBV19 combines with J gene TRBJ2-7, with D maybe TRBD1 (5 bases). Trimming left V 5 bases short and J 2 bases short, with 13 bases between. CDR3 length: 14 amino acids. Germline-derived CDR1 and CDR2 are LNHDA and SQIVND (reference sequence). The CDR3 is CASSVGQGTYEQYF. The DNA of the CDR3 is TGTGCCAGTAGTGTGGGGCAGGGAACCTACGAGCAGTACTTC.

The V call is TRBV27, the J call TRBJ2-3; tentative D call: TRBD2 (5 bases). This CDR3 spans 15 amino acids. Between the trimmed V and J ends, which lost 6 bases and 0 bases, there was a span of 13 bases. The germline gives CDR1 MNHEY, CDR2 SMNVEV (reference sequence). CDR3 residues: CASRNDYDSTDTQYF. CDR3 coding DNA: TGTGCCAGCAGAAATGACTACGACAGCACAGATACGCAGTATTTT.

The chain employs TRBV4-2 and TRBJ2-3, with 15 bases identical to TRBD2. Germline V gives CDR1 LGHNA, CDR2 YNFKEQ. The CDR3 consists of 19 residues. V shed 4 bases, J shed 7 bases, and the junction held 15 bases outside the gene matches. The CDR3 sequence: CASSPGGPGLAGGGNTQYF. CDR3 bases: TGTGCCAGCAGCCCAGGGGGTCCAGGACTAGCGGGAGGGGGGAATACGCAGTATTTT.

The chain employs TRBV19 and TRBJ2-2; no clear D. The germline V and J ends were trimmed by 1 base and 4 bases, with 7 bases remaining between them. The CDR3 extends over 14 amino acids. Germline V CDR1 and CDR2: LNHDA, SQIVND (reference sequence). The CDR3 loop is CASSIGAPTGELFF. The CDR3 nucleotides are TGTGCCAGTAGTATAGGCGCACCCACCGGGGAGCTGTTTTTT. Looking up the rest from reference TRBV19 and TRBJ2-2 gives the full variable domain: DGGITQSPKYLFRKEGQNVTLSCEQNLNHDAMYWYRQDPGQGLRLIYYSQIVNDFQKGDIAEGYSVSREKKESFPLTVTSAQKNPTAFYLCASSIGAPTGELFFGEGSRLTVL.

The V gene is TRBV18, the J gene TRBJ2-2; maybe TRBD1 (6 bases). V was trimmed by 3 bases and J by 1 base, leaving 6 bases between them. The length of the CDR3 is 14 residues. Per germline, CDR1 KGHSH and CDR2 LQKENI. This CDR3 is CASSPGQNTGELFF. CDR3 in DNA: TGTGCCAGCTCACCGGGACAGAACACCGGGGAGCTGTTTTTT. Together with reference TRBV18 and TRBJ2-2, the CDR3 gives the full variable domain: NAGVMQNPRHLVRRRGQEARLRCSPMKGHSHVYWYRQLPEEGLKFMVYLQKENIIDESGMPKERFSAEFPKEGPSILRIQQVVRGDSAAYFCASSPGQNTGELFFGEGSRLTVL.

CDR3 in DNA: TGTGCCAGCAGACCTGAGCTAGCGGGGGGGCCAGATACGCAGTATTTT. Translated, it gives CASRPELAGGPDTQYF. The gene calls are TRBV5-4 and TRBJ2-3; 12 nucleotides align to TRBD2. The trim removed 5 bases at V and 4 bases at J, leaving 8 bases unmatched. This CDR3 has 16 amino acids. The germline V gene has CDR1 SGHNT and CDR2 YYREEE (reference sequence).

The genes are TRBV27 and TRBJ1-5; D is unclear. This CDR3 has 14 residues. Per the germline V gene, CDR1 is MNHEY and CDR2 is SMNVEV (reference sequence). V gave up 5 bases and J gave up 2 bases, with 10 bases separating them. Written as DNA, the CDR3 is TGTGCCAGCAGTCCCAACGGGGGCAATCAGCCCCAGCATTTT. Translated: CASSPNGGNQPQHF.

This clone showed up just once. The chain employs TRBV30 and TRBJ2-7; possible D gene TRBD2, 6 bases. Germline assignment: CDR1 GTSNPN and CDR2 SVGIG (reference sequence). The CDR3 is made up of 13 amino acids. The ends were cut back, 1 base at V and 2 bases at J, with 9 bases in the middle. CDR3 in DNA: TGTGCCTGGAGTGCGGGGGTAGCCTACGAGCAGTACTTC. Protein product: CAWSAGVAYEQYF.

V gene TRBV27 combines with J gene TRBJ1-1; 9 bases map to TRBD1. The CDR3 totals 16 residues. J lost 4 bases, V lost 1 base, and 7 bases had no gene match. Germline V gene lookup returns CDR1 MNHEY and CDR2 SMNVEV (reference sequence). DNA of the CDR3: TGTGCCAGCAGTTTATTCTCAGGGACAGGGTTCACTGAAGCTTTCTTT. Its translation is CASSLFSGTGFTEAFF.

This rearrangement joins TRBV6-7 to TRBJ2-3; a possible D gene is TRBD1 (5 bases). TRBV6-7 is flagged as an ORF with uncertain function. The CDR3 is 15 residues long. V dropped 5 bases and J dropped 1 base, with 13 bases sitting between them. The CDR3 loop is CASSQGCKRTDTQYF. The CDR3 DNA is TGTGCCAGCAGTCAGGGATGTAAACGCACAGATACGCAGTATTTT.